This T cell receptor beta chain appears in the sequencing data of a study of graft-versus-host responses after intestinal transplantation. Turning to the study itself: Recipients got multivisceral, liver-intestinal, or isolated intestinal transplants. The whole recipient group had anti-thymocyte globulin induction followed by tacrolimus and steroids for around 3 years.

The method was immunoSEQ multiplex PCR; TCRdb's version includes in-frame clones alone and lacks a portion of them. The table lists tens of thousands of clones, approximately 94% of them singletons. Trimming cost V 5 bases and J 2 bases; bases outside gene matches: 11. Per the germline V gene, CDR1 is LNHDA and CDR2 is SQIVND (reference sequence). This CDR3 spans 19 amino acids. Comment on this clone: Antigen: not known.

The chain recombines TRBV19 with TRBJ2-2; 13 positions match TRBD2. The receptor was isolated from a human donor who received an intestinal transplant. Here the sequenced sample was unstimulated CD8+ T cells sorted from spleen or lymph node cells, taken before intestinal transplant. The CDR3 here is CASSPGTSGTFPNTGELFF. The CDR3, as DNA: TGTGCCAGTAGTCCAGGGACTAGCGGGACCTTCCCCAACACCGGGGAGCTGTTTTTT.